One sample yielded the 21 T cell receptor beta chains listed below, sequenced in a study of T cell repertoires in cytomegalovirus infection. MiXCR, applied by TCRdb to the reads, yields one record per CDR3 protein. The data show fewer than 900,000 distinct CDR3 sequences, with 25% to 35% seen just once and about an eighth held by the top ten. These receptors have no identified antigens. The sample in question was cultured CD8+ T cells from PBMCs, obtained from culture after CMV antigen stimulation. The source of these receptors is a human donor in good health (CMV status not recorded). Some clones in this sample may be carry-over from other donors' samples.

This clonotype was counted a few times. V usage is TRBV6-6 and J usage is TRBJ1-1; D is perhaps TRBD1 (5 bases). The CDR3 sequence is 14 residues long. Germline V gene sequence: CDR1 MNHNY, CDR2 SVGAGI (reference sequence). Trimming took off 1 base at V and 3 bases at J, with 9 bases between the two ends. The chain's CDR3 is CASSYLKTDTEAFF. The CDR3 nucleotides read TGTGCCAGCAGTTACTTAAAGACAGACACTGAAGCTTTCTTT.

This clonotype was observed a handful of times. The junction shows a germline mismatch at one end, possibly a read error. V is TRBV4-1 and J is TRBJ1-4, with D possibly TRBD1 on 6 matching bases. Germline V gene sequence: CDR1 MGHRA, CDR2 YSYEKL. CDR3 length: 16 amino acids. The CDR3 loop reads CASSLLSGEVNEKLFF. For the CDR3, the DNA is TGTGCCAGCAGCCTACTCTCAGGGGAGGTGAATGAAAAACTGTTTTTT.

This chain joins TRBV11-2 and TRBJ2-7; unclear D gene. The V gene lost 0 bases and the J gene lost 8 bases, with 8 bases spanning the gap. Germline CDR1 is SGHAT and CDR2 is FQNNGV. The CDR3 runs to 12 residues. CDR3 sequence: CASSLEVRQQYF. The CDR3, as DNA: TGTGCCAGCAGCTTAGAGGTCCGCCAGCAGTACTTC.

This clonotype was recorded many times. The chain couples TRBV7-6 to TRBJ1-4, with D perhaps TRBD1 (5 bases). Germline CDR1 reads SGHVS; CDR2 reads FNYEAQ. Trimming stripped 1 base from V and 3 bases from J, with 12 bases between. The length of the CDR3 is 16 residues. Written as DNA, the CDR3 is TGTGCCAGCAGCTTAGAGGTCGGGGGACCTAATGAAAAACTGTTTTTT. Its protein product is CASSLEVGGPNEKLFF.

The chain is built from TRBV4-3 and TRBJ2-3; 9 bases are shared with TRBD1. The J segment lost 1 base and the V segment lost 6 bases, leaving 5 bases of the junction unmatched. CDR1 LGHNA and CDR2 YSLEER come from the germline V gene. This CDR3 contains 15 residues. The CDR3 spells CASRIRDRGTDTQYF. DNA for the CDR3: TGCGCCAGCAGAATCCGGGACAGGGGCACAGATACGCAGTATTTT.

In its sample, this clonotype was seen a few times. The chain joins TRBV14 to TRBJ2-1; TRBD2 matches at 11 bases. The CDR3 loop spans 15 amino acids. Germline V lookup: CDR1 SGHDN, CDR2 FVKESK. The trim removed 3 bases at V and 5 bases at J, leaving 3 bases unmatched. CDR3 coding DNA: TGTGCCAGCAGCCATCCGGGACTAGCGGACAATGAGCAGTTCTTC. This encodes CASSHPGLADNEQFF.

This clonotype has only a few counts. The rearrangement uses TRBV4-2 and TRBJ2-3; 11 bases map to TRBD2. The CDR3 sequence is 18 residues long. The germline V gene encodes CDR1 LGHNA and CDR2 YNFKEQ. V dropped 2 bases and J dropped 2; count of bases not matched to a gene: 9. The CDR3 loop reads CASSQRASGGSNTDTQYF. DNA for the CDR3: TGTGCCAGCAGCCAACGCGCTAGCGGGGGGTCTAACACAGATACGCAGTATTTT.

V is TRBV4-1 and J is TRBJ1-2; D gene ambiguous. The CDR3 loop spans 15 amino acids. V lost 0 bases to trimming and J lost 8 bases, with 16 bases between them. Germline lookup yields CDR1 MGHRA and CDR2 YSYEKL. DNA for the CDR3: TGCGCCAGCAGCCAAGACAAGGGCTCGGGGAGAGGCTACACCTTC. Its translation: CASSQDKGSGRGYTF.

This clonotype was picked up many times. The chain links TRBV7-8 to TRBJ2-3; TRBD2 is a possible D gene (5 bases). V dropped 5 bases and J dropped 2 bases, with 8 bases sitting between them. In germline, CDR1 is SGHVS, CDR2 FQNEAQ. The CDR3 has 13 amino acids. CDR3 nucleotide sequence: TGTGCCAGCAGCCCGACTAACACAGATACGCAGTATTTT. It codes for CASSPTNTDTQYF. Based on the CDR3 plus reference TRBV7-8 and TRBJ2-3, the full variable domain is GAGVSQSPRYKVAKRGQDVALRCDPISGHVSLFWYQQALGQGPEFLTYFQNEAQLDKSGLPSDRFFAERPEGSVSTLKIQRTQQEDSAVYLCASSPTNTDTQYFGPGTRLTVL.

About this clonotype itself: Its ends do not fully match the called genes, so a read error is possible. This chain joins TRBV7-6 and TRBJ2-2; D possibly matches TRBD1 or TRBD2 (7 bases each). This CDR3 comprises 15 residues. The germline V gene has CDR1 SGHVS and CDR2 FNYEAQ. CDR3 DNA sequence: TGTGTCAGCAGCCCAGGGGGGGCAAGCACAGGGGAGCTGTTTTTT. This encodes CVSSPGGASTGELFF.

This sequence joins TRBV6-6 and TRBJ2-3; tentatively, D is TRBD1 or TRBD2 (6 bases each). The CDR3 has 15 amino acids. CDR1 is MNHNY, CDR2 SVGAGI, per germline (reference sequence). The V and J ends lost 7 bases and 6 bases respectively, with 20 bases between them. The CDR3 coding sequence is TGTGCCAGCACCATCCGTGGTCCGGGGGCGGATACGCAGTATTTT. This sequence encodes CASTIRGPGADTQYF.

This clonotype was found many times. The gene calls are TRBV12-3 or TRBV12-4 and TRBJ1-1, with D perhaps matching TRBD1 (6 bases). V was trimmed by 7 bases and J by 4 bases, leaving 10 bases between them. The CDR3 consists of 12 residues. The CDR3 sequence is CASTPTGTEAFF. CDR3 in DNA: TGTGCCAGCACCCCGACAGGCACTGAAGCTTTCTTT.

V gene TRBV19 combines with J gene TRBJ2-4, with TRBD1 identical over 9 bases. V lost 3 bases and J lost 1; bases outside the gene matches: 1. Germline assignment: CDR1 LNHDA and CDR2 SQIVND (reference sequence). The CDR3 extends over 15 amino acids. In nucleotides, the CDR3 is TGTGCCAGTAGTATGGACAGGGGTGCCAAAAACATTCAGTACTTC. Translating it yields CASSMDRGAKNIQYF.

This clonotype was recorded a few times. CDR3 in amino acids: CASSLERGGISGELFF. In nucleotides, the CDR3 is TGTGCCAGCAGCTTAGAGCGGGGGGGTATCTCCGGGGAGCTGTTTTTT. This sequence joins TRBV11-1 and TRBJ2-2, with 10 bases lining up with TRBD2. CDR3 size: 16 residues. V shed 1 base, J shed 6 bases, and the junction held 5 bases outside the gene matches. The germline V gene has CDR1 SGHAT and CDR2 FQDESV (reference sequence).

The CDR3: CASSYSVPINQPQHF. The CDR3, as DNA: TGTGCCAGCAGTTACTCGGTACCGATTAACCAGCCCCAGCATTTT. The rearrangement links TRBV6-8 to TRBJ1-5; D is unresolved. This CDR3 spans 15 amino acids. Germline CDR1 is MNHGY and CDR2 is SAAAGT. V was clipped by 0 bases and J by 7 bases, with 13 bases between them.

This clonotype appeared a few times. The chain couples TRBV12-3 or TRBV12-4 to TRBJ2-3, with D uncertain. The length of the CDR3 is 15 residues. Trimming left V 1 base short and J 2 bases short, with 10 bases between. This CDR3 is CASSLGWQNTDTQYF. CDR3 coding DNA: TGTGCCAGCAGTTTAGGGTGGCAGAACACAGATACGCAGTATTTT.

The sample holds many counts of this clonotype. V gene TRBV7-2 combines with J gene TRBJ2-3, with 8 nucleotides matching TRBD2. CDR3 length: 15 residues. Per germline, CDR1 SGHTA and CDR2 FQGNSA. Trimming cost V 5 bases and J 5 bases; bases outside gene matches: 9. The CDR3 region is CASSPLPGGQDTQYF. CDR3 sequence (DNA): TGTGCCAGCAGCCCTCTTCCGGGGGGGCAAGATACGCAGTATTTT.

The chain joins TRBV19 to TRBJ1-5, with TRBD1 as a possible D gene (6 bases). CDR1 and CDR2 from the germline V gene are LNHDA and SQIVND (reference sequence). This CDR3 has 16 amino acids. With 7 bases removed from V and 0 bases from J, the gap between germline ends came to 16 bases. The CDR3 sequence: CASTRGGANSNQPQHF. In DNA form, the CDR3 reads TGTGCCAGTACCCGGGGGGGGGCGAATAGCAATCAGCCCCAGCATTTT. The variable domain in full, with the rest retrieved from reference TRBV19 and TRBJ1-5, is DGGITQSPKYLFRKEGQNVTLSCEQNLNHDAMYWYRQDPGQGLRLIYYSQIVNDFQKGDIAEGYSVSREKKESFPLTVTSAQKNPTAFYLCASTRGGANSNQPQHFGDGTRLSIL.

This chain connects TRBV27 to TRBJ2-2; a possible D gene is TRBD2 (5 bases). The ends were cut back, 3 bases at V and 4 bases at J, with 12 bases in the middle. Germline CDR1 MNHEY, CDR2 SMNVEV (reference sequence). The CDR3 is 15 residues long. CDR3 sequence (DNA): TGTGCCAGCAGTTTTGGGAGATTTGTCACCGGGGAGCTGTTTTTT. It yields the protein CASSFGRFVTGELFF.

This clonotype showed up many times. V gene TRBV7-2 combines with J gene TRBJ1-4; 7 bases map to TRBD1. Unmatched junction bases numbered 7, after V lost 2 bases and J lost 1 base. Germline V gene lookup returns CDR1 SGHTA and CDR2 FQGNSA. The length of the CDR3 is 17 residues. DNA for the CDR3: TGTGCCAGCAGCTTAAACAGGGGAGGAAGAACTAATGAAAAACTGTTTTTT. Translating gives CASSLNRGGRTNEKLFF.

The rearrangement links TRBV7-2 to TRBJ2-5; D not resolved. CDR3 length: 14 residues. Trimming left V 4 bases short and J 0 bases short, with 9 bases between. Germline lookup yields CDR1 SGHTA and CDR2 FQGNSA. CDR3: CASSSTRDQETQYF. The CDR3 coding sequence is TGTGCCAGCAGCTCAACAAGGGACCAAGAGACCCAGTACTTC.